Reported below is one TCR beta chain. Its target is unknown. The data stem from a study of radiation and T cells in renal cell carcinoma. Study background: Nephrectomy followed 15 Gy stereotactic body radiation by 4 weeks.

Findings and caveats of the study: In blood, top tumor clones expanded by 2 weeks, shrinking by 4.

V lost 4 bases to trimming and J lost 1 base; unmatched junction nucleotides: 22. From germline, CDR1 is SGDLS and CDR2 YYNGEE. The CDR3 consists of 20 residues. Data came from immunoSEQ multiplex PCR; TCRdb stores just in-frame clones and leaves some out. The sample has over 45,000 clones, about three quarters seen once. Time point described: baseline pretreatment blood. Treatment noted: 15 Gy SBRT to primary tumor, nephrectomy 4 weeks later. Serial blood draws occurred at baseline and 2 and 4 weeks post-SBRT. This renal cell carcinoma was of the clear cell type. The clonotype comes from a man in his fifties or sixties with renal cell carcinoma. The chain uses TRBV9 and TRBJ1-1; 7 bases are a match to TRBD1. Here the sequenced sample was blood, taken from a patient whose treatment included radiotherapy and nephrectomy. The CDR3 loop is CASSPRGGRGLGLGNTEAFF. DNA of the CDR3: TGTGCCAGCAGCCCCAGGGGGGGACGGGGCTTGGGCTTGGGGAACACTGAAGCTTTCTTT.